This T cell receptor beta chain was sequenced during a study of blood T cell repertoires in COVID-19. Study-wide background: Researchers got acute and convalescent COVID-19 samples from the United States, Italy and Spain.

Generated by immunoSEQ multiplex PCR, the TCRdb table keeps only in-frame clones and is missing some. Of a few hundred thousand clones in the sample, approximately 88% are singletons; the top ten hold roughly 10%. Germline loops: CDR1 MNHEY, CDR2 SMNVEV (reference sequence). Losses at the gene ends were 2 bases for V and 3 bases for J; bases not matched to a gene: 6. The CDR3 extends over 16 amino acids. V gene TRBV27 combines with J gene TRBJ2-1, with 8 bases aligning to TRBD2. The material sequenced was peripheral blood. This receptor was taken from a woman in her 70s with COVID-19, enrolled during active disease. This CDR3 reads CASSLGSGRVYNEQFF. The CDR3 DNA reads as TGTGCCAGCAGTTTAGGGTCCGGGAGGGTCTACAATGAGCAGTTCTTC.